Following are 29 T cell receptor beta chains from one sample sequenced in a study of shared clonotypes between healthy human individuals. The method was immunoSEQ multiplex PCR; TCRdb's version includes in-frame clones alone and lacks a portion of them. The data contain roughly 500,000 clones, 90% to 97% of them singletons. The sample was naive CD4+ T cells sorted from blood. Regarding subset: CD45RA+ positively selected. The receptor source for this set is a woman in her twenties or thirties in good health.

The chain is built from TRBV19 and TRBJ1-5, with 7 bases that match TRBD1. J lost 0 bases, V lost 8 bases, and 13 bases had no gene match. This CDR3 is 17 amino acids long. Germline CDR1 reads LNHDA; CDR2 reads SQIVND (reference sequence). Here the CDR3 reads CASWDSLRGGSNQPQHF. In DNA form, the CDR3 reads TGTGCCAGTTGGGACAGCCTTAGGGGGGGTAGCAATCAGCCCCAGCATTTT.

The chain uses TRBV9 and TRBJ2-1; TRBD2 agrees at 10 bases. The CDR3 sequence is 16 residues long. V trimming: 3 bases; J trimming: 0 bases; junction bases outside the gene matches: 3. Germline CDR1 reads SGDLS; CDR2 reads YYNGEE. The CDR3 reads CASSGLAGGSYNEQFF. In nucleotides, the CDR3 is TGTGCCAGCAGCGGTTTAGCGGGAGGCTCCTACAATGAGCAGTTCTTC.

The count of this clone is one. The V gene is TRBV21-1, the J gene TRBJ2-6; TRBD2 reflects the table's D call only, with no check against the DNA. TRBV21-1 counts as a pseudogene. This CDR3 has 17 residues. The CDR3 region is CASSTADSVSGANVLTF. DNA for the CDR3: TGTGCCAGCAGCACCGCAGACTCCGTCTCTGGGGCCAACGTCCTGACTTTC.

The rearrangement joins TRBV14 to TRBJ2-1; possible D gene TRBD2, 6 bases. The CDR3 length is 12 residues. V gave up 5 bases and J gave up 10 bases, with 12 bases separating them. From germline, CDR1 is SGHDN and CDR2 FVKESK. CDR3 in amino acids: CASSFSGIEQFF. The CDR3 DNA reads as TGTGCCAGCAGCTTTAGCGGTATAGAGCAGTTCTTC.

The count of this clone is one. V and J are TRBV5-5 and TRBJ2-2; D is perhaps TRBD2 (6 bases). CDR3 size: 16 residues. Germline V CDR1 and CDR2: SGHKS, YYEKEE (reference sequence). V lost 4 bases to trimming and J lost 0 bases, with 13 bases between them. The CDR3 coding sequence is TGTGCCAGCAGCCCGCCCCGGGACTCGAACACCGGGGAGCTGTTTTTT. Protein sequence: CASSPPRDSNTGELFF.

This clone was seen only once. The CDR3 sequence: CASSKGHEQFF. In DNA form, the CDR3 reads TGTGCCAGCAGTAAGGGGCATGAGCAGTTCTTC. The rearrangement joins TRBV28 to TRBJ2-1; perhaps TRBD1 as D (5 bases). The ends were cut back, 5 bases at V and 8 bases at J, with 7 bases in the middle. This CDR3 has 11 residues. Germline CDR1 and CDR2: MDHEN and SYDVKM.

The chain is built from TRBV18 and TRBJ2-1; 12 bases map to TRBD2. After removal of 2 bases from V and 9 bases from J, the junction contained 11 bases not matched to a gene. The CDR3 runs to 17 residues. Germline assignment: CDR1 KGHSH and CDR2 LQKENI. The CDR3 sequence: CASSPNPPSGRVGEQFF. The CDR3 DNA sequence: TGTGCCAGCTCACCAAACCCTCCTAGCGGGAGGGTTGGTGAGCAGTTCTTC.

Only one count was recorded for this clone. The CDR3 coding sequence is TGCGCCAGCACTGAAGGATCGGCCCCCTGGGAGCTGTTTTTT. This encodes CASTEGSAPWELFF. The chain joins TRBV10-1 to TRBJ2-2; D call uncertain. The germline V gene encodes CDR1 WNHNN and CDR2 SYGVQD (reference sequence). The CDR3 contains 14 residues. Trimming stripped 7 bases from V and 9 bases from J, with 18 bases between.

The chain combines TRBV11-2 with TRBJ2-5; the D is unclear. CDR1 is SGHAT, CDR2 FQNNGV, per germline. V was trimmed by 3 bases and J by 2 bases, leaving 13 bases between them. The CDR3 runs 15 residues. The CDR3 nucleotides read TGTGCCAGCAGCTTTCGAGGTGGTAGGCAAGAGACCCAGTACTTC. Translating gives CASSFRGGRQETQYF.

This clone was detected once. The V gene is TRBV28, the J gene TRBJ1-1; D is perhaps TRBD1 (5 bases). V gave up 7 bases and J gave up 7 bases, with 16 bases separating them. This CDR3 is 13 amino acids long. Germline values: CDR1 MDHEN, CDR2 SYDVKM. Written as DNA, the CDR3 is TGTGCCAGCACAGGGCCCTTCGGGGTTGAAGCTTTCTTT. Protein sequence: CASTGPFGVEAFF.

This chain links TRBV6-5 with TRBJ2-5, with 10 bases aligning to TRBD2. The ends lost 0 bases at V and 7 bases at J; junction bases unmatched: 8. CDR1 and CDR2 (germline): MNHEY, SVGAGI. The length of the CDR3 is 16 residues. CDR3 DNA sequence: TGTGCCAGCAGTTACTCGAACCTAGCGGGAGTCGGGACCCAGTACTTC. It specifies CASSYSNLAGVGTQYF.

The chain links TRBV2 to TRBJ1-2; D is unresolved. V dropped 3 bases and J dropped 6 bases, with 11 bases sitting between them. Germline V gene lookup returns CDR1 SNHLY and CDR2 FYNNEI. There are 13 residues in the CDR3. The CDR3 is CASSELTGDGYTF. CDR3 DNA sequence: TGTGCCAGCAGTGAGTTAACCGGCGATGGCTACACCTTC. Complete variable domain (other parts from reference TRBV2 and TRBJ1-2): EPEVTQTPSHQVTQMGQEVILRCVPISNHLYFYWYRQILGQKVEFLVSFYNNEISEKSEIFDDQFSVERPDGSNFTLKIRSTKLEDSAMYFCASSELTGDGYTFGSGTRLTVV.

With respect to this clone: The limits of the CDR3 on the DNA are not certain, so only TCRdb's listed CDR3 is given. The chain joins TRBV5-6 to TRBJ2-6; TRBD1, the table's D call, was not compared with the DNA. Germline assignment: CDR1 SGHDT and CDR2 YYEEEE. Termini included, the CDR3 measures 18 amino acids. The CDR3 here is CASSFLWDRGSGANVLTF.

V and J are TRBV30 and TRBJ2-5, with TRBD1 matching over 7 bases. The DNA matches TRBJ2-7 better at its end, which makes the J call doubtful. The length of the CDR3 is 14 residues. The germline gives CDR1 GTSNPN, CDR2 SVGIG (reference sequence). The CDR3 sequence is CAWSARGRTYEQYF. CDR3 sequence (DNA): TGTGCCTGGAGTGCGAGGGGGCGGACCTACGAGCAGTACTTC.

This chain uses TRBV4-1 with TRBJ1-1; D perhaps matches TRBD1 (5 bases). CDR1 is MGHRA, CDR2 YSYEKL, per germline. V dropped 0 bases and J dropped 11 bases, with 16 bases sitting between them. The CDR3 is made up of 14 amino acids. CDR3 DNA: TGCGCCAGCAGCCAAGATTTCAGCGGCAGGGTGGCTTTCTTT. Translation gives CASSQDFSGRVAFF.

The chain has TRBV6-5 and TRBJ2-7; D is perhaps TRBD1 (5 bases). The V and J ends lost 6 bases and 5 bases respectively, with 17 bases between them. This CDR3 is built from 14 residues. Germline V CDR1 and CDR2: MNHEY, SVGAGI. The CDR3 sequence: CASSLNSWGHEQYF. The CDR3 region has the DNA TGTGCCAGCAGCCTAAATAGCTGGGGCCACGAGCAGTACTTC.

V and J are TRBV19 and TRBJ1-5; no clear D. The CDR3 covers 14 residues. V was clipped by 7 bases and J by 3 bases, with 13 bases between them. Germline-derived CDR1 and CDR2 are LNHDA and SQIVND (reference sequence). The CDR3 coding sequence is TGTGCCAGTACGCTTCGGGATAACAATCAGCCCCAGCATTTT. Translation: CASTLRDNNQPQHF.

The chain recombines TRBV5-1 with TRBJ2-1; TRBD2 agrees at 7 bases. The ends lost 6 bases at V and 11 bases at J; junction bases unmatched: 17. The CDR3 spans 15 residues. Germline V gives CDR1 SGHRS, CDR2 YFSETQ. The CDR3 DNA sequence: TGCGCCAGCACCCTCGGTACTAGCGACTCAATGAAGCAGTTCTTC. Amino acids: CASTLGTSDSMKQFF.

This clone was detected only once. The rearrangement joins TRBV28 to TRBJ2-7, with 8 nucleotides matching TRBD1. Trimming cost V 5 bases and J 3 bases; bases outside gene matches: 15. In germline, CDR1 is MDHEN, CDR2 SYDVKM. The CDR3 is 17 residues long. The CDR3 coding sequence is TGTGCCAGCAGTCGTTTCGGGTGGGGACAGGTCGACTACGAGCAGTACTTC. This sequence encodes CASSRFGWGQVDYEQYF. Full variable domain (rest looked up from reference TRBV28 and TRBJ2-7): DVKVTQSSRYLVKRTGEKVFLECVQDMDHENMFWYRQDPGLGLRLIYFSYDVKMKEKGDIPEGYSVSREKKERFSLILESASTNQTSMYLCASSRFGWGQVDYEQYFGPGTRLTVT.

The chain is built from TRBV18 and TRBJ1-1, with a tentative D call TRBD1 (6 bases). V shed 5 bases and J shed 0 bases, with 13 bases lying between them. Germline V gives CDR1 KGHSH, CDR2 LQKENI. The CDR3 is 15 amino acids. The CDR3 spells CASSTRQEVNTEAFF. CDR3 DNA sequence: TGTGCCAGCTCAACGCGACAGGAGGTGAACACTGAAGCTTTCTTT.

The gene calls are TRBV15 and TRBJ1-1, with no clear D. Per germline, CDR1 LNHNV and CDR2 YYDKDF (reference sequence). V was trimmed by 0 bases and J by 11 bases, leaving 13 bases between them. The CDR3 sequence is 13 residues long. This CDR3 reads CATSRDERVGAFF. Written as DNA, the CDR3 is TGTGCCACCAGCAGAGATGAGAGGGTTGGGGCTTTCTTT.

The rearrangement joins TRBV21-1 to TRBJ2-1; the D call TRBD2 from the table was never checked on the DNA. TRBV21-1 is listed as a pseudogene. The CDR3 spans 17 residues. In nucleotides, the CDR3 is TGTGCCAGCAGCAAAGCTAGTCGGACTAGCGGGAGAAATGAGCAGTTCTTC. Its protein product is CASSKASRTSGRNEQFF.

V usage is TRBV19 and J usage is TRBJ1-5, with D maybe TRBD1 (5 bases). The length of the CDR3 is 15 residues. Germline-derived CDR1 and CDR2 are LNHDA and SQIVND (reference sequence). V lost 3 bases and J lost 5, with 14 bases in between. The CDR3 nucleotides read TGTGCCAGTAGTATGTTCTGGGGCACACATCAGCCCCAGCATTTT. It translates to CASSMFWGTHQPQHF.

The genes are TRBV6-1 and TRBJ2-7; 16 nucleotides align to TRBD2. Germline V gene data show CDR1 as MNHNS and CDR2 as SASEGT. The J segment lost 2 bases and the V segment lost 6 bases, leaving 1 base of the junction unmatched. This CDR3 region has 15 residues. Written as DNA, the CDR3 is TGTGCCAGCAGGGGGACTAGCGGGAGGGCCTACGAGCAGTACTTC. Amino acids: CASRGTSGRAYEQYF.

The V gene is TRBV6-1, the J gene TRBJ2-2; D is possibly TRBD2 (6 bases). Germline V CDR1 and CDR2: MNHNS, SASEGT. The ends were cut back, 6 bases at V and 3 bases at J, with 14 bases in the middle. The CDR3 spans 15 residues. CDR3 nucleotide sequence: TGTGCCAGCAGCCGACGCGGGGCCGACACCGGGGAGCTGTTTTTT. Residues: CASSRRGADTGELFF.

The V and J genes are TRBV2 and TRBJ2-7, with 7 bases fitting TRBD1. The CDR3 is 15 amino acids. CDR1 and CDR2 (germline): SNHLY, FYNNEI. V lost 6 bases, J lost 5 bases, and 13 bases stayed unmatched. The CDR3 sequence: CASSPQGVPWNEQYF. The CDR3, as DNA: TGTGCCAGCAGCCCTCAGGGGGTCCCTTGGAACGAGCAGTACTTC. The full variable domain, rest sourced from reference TRBV2 and TRBJ2-7, is EPEVTQTPSHQVTQMGQEVILRCVPISNHLYFYWYRQILGQKVEFLVSFYNNEISEKSEIFDDQFSVERPDGSNFTLKIRSTKLEDSAMYFCASSPQGVPWNEQYFGPGTRLTVT.

The V gene is TRBV2, the J gene TRBJ1-2; the D gene is possibly TRBD1 (5 bases). Germline CDR1 and CDR2: SNHLY and FYNNEI. This CDR3 comprises 14 residues. Trimming shortened V by 8 bases and J by 5 bases, and 18 bases separated the two germline ends. CDR3 sequence: CASFWTRRTYGYTF. The CDR3 DNA reads as TGTGCCAGCTTCTGGACACGCCGGACATATGGCTACACCTTC.

This clone was picked up one time. This rearrangement joins TRBV28 to TRBJ2-7; TRBD1 is a possible D gene (5 bases). The germline V and J ends were trimmed by 6 bases and 5 bases, with 11 bases remaining between them. The CDR3 runs 12 residues. Germline V gives CDR1 MDHEN, CDR2 SYDVKM. Here the CDR3 reads CASRSPGNEQYF. The CDR3 DNA reads as TGTGCCAGCAGATCCCCAGGGAACGAGCAGTACTTC.

This sequence joins TRBV5-1 and TRBJ1-2; TRBD1 matches at 11 bases. CDR1 is SGHRS and CDR2 is YFSETQ in the germline V gene. The CDR3 is made up of 14 amino acids. Unmatched junction bases numbered 3, after V lost 0 bases and J lost 8 bases. CDR3 in amino acids: CASSLEGTGGGYTF. The CDR3 DNA is TGCGCCAGCAGCTTGGAGGGGACAGGGGGAGGCTACACCTTC.